The 6 T cell receptor beta chains reported below all come from one sample, sequenced in a study of cytomegalovirus exposure and HLA in healthy donors. Measured with immunoSEQ multiplex PCR; TCRdb has only the in-frame clones, and not every one. The data show 250,000 to 400,000 clones, over 75% seen once. The sample comprised PBMCs. The receptors come from a young man in good health and CMV-seronegative.

The V call is TRBV9, the J call TRBJ1-1; the match to TRBD1 covers 9 bases. This CDR3 spans 16 amino acids. Germline trimming cut 2 bases from V and 3 bases from J; bases unmatched to any gene: 8. Per the germline V gene, CDR1 is SGDLS and CDR2 is YYNGEE. The CDR3 loop reads CASSVNTDRGDTEAFF. CDR3 in DNA: TGTGCCAGCAGCGTCAACACGGACAGGGGTGACACTGAAGCTTTCTTT.

The rearrangement uses TRBV5-1 and TRBJ2-7, with 11 bases aligning to TRBD1. J lost 3 bases, V lost 0 bases, and 14 bases had no gene match. The CDR3 sequence is 19 residues long. Germline loops: CDR1 SGHRS, CDR2 YFSETQ. In DNA form, the CDR3 reads TGCGCCAGCAGCTTGGCCAGTACAACAAGGACAGGGGGCTTCTACGAGCAGTACTTC. Protein product: CASSLASTTRTGGFYEQYF.

The J gene is TRBJ1-2, the V gene TRBV19; 7 bases line up with TRBD1. The length of the CDR3 is 13 residues. The V segment lost 3 bases and the J segment 8 bases; nucleotides outside the gene matches: 6. Germline V gene sequence: CDR1 LNHDA, CDR2 SQIVND (reference sequence). The CDR3 sequence is CASSISTGRGYTF. CDR3 sequence (DNA): TGTGCCAGTAGTATCTCGACAGGGCGAGGCTACACCTTC.

This chain connects TRBV5-4 to TRBJ2-7, with 7 bases lining up with TRBD1. Per germline, CDR1 SGHNT and CDR2 YYREEE (reference sequence). V gave up 4 bases and J gave up 2 bases; unmatched junction bases: 12. There are 16 residues in the CDR3. Written as DNA, the CDR3 is TGTGCCAGCAGCGGAGAAGGGGCAGGGGGTCCCTACGAGCAGTACTTC. As protein: CASSGEGAGGPYEQYF. Using reference TRBV5-4 and TRBJ2-7 for the parts outside the CDR3, the full variable domain is ETGVTQSPTHLIKTRGQQVTLRCSSQSGHNTVSWYQQALGQGPQFIFQYYREEENGRGNFPPRFSGLQFPNYSSELNVNALELDDSALYLCASSGEGAGGPYEQYFGPGTRLTVT.

In this sample, this clone turned up once. The CDR3 nucleotides read TGTGCCAGCATAGAGAGGGCCCCGAACACCGGGGAGCTGTTTTTT. Residues: CASIERAPNTGELFF. The chain carries TRBV6-5 and TRBJ2-2, with D possibly TRBD2 on 5 matching bases. The ends were cut back, 7 bases at V and 0 bases at J, with 12 bases in the middle. Germline-derived CDR1 and CDR2 are MNHEY and SVGAGI. The CDR3 runs 15 residues.

The chain has TRBV5-1 and TRBJ2-7, with TRBD1 matching 8 bases. The junction had 9 bases not matched to a gene; V was cut back by 4 bases and J by 3 bases. The CDR3 length is 15 residues. Germline V gene sequence: CDR1 SGHRS, CDR2 YFSETQ. CDR3 coding DNA: TGCGCCAGCAGCAACACCGGGACAGGCTTCTACGAGCAGTACTTC. Translation: CASSNTGTGFYEQYF.